Given below is one T cell receptor beta chain in context. The antigen is undetermined. The data stem from a study of blood T cells in healthy people across ages. Overall study findings and caveats: A conclusive naive versus antigen-experienced comparison was prevented by the unsorted PBMCs. Naive T cell percentage and TCR beta diversity correlated strongly. Estimated diversity, derived from one million T cells, was regarded as an underestimate.

Sample-barcoded 5' priming and a J-beta primer mix drove a second PCR of about 6 to 12 cycles. TCRdb ran MiXCR on the 5' RACE reads and lists one entry per CDR3 protein. This sample carries roughly 730,000 distinct CDR3 sequences, about 61% of them seen once, and the ten largest clones take 25% to 30%. This CDR3 has 14 amino acids. The V gene's germline CDR1 is SGHDT and CDR2 YYEEEE. V was clipped by 0 bases and J by 6 bases, with 10 bases between them. What was sequenced was blood. This TCR was sampled from a man aged 40-50 years in good health. The chain recombines TRBV5-6 with TRBJ2-1; a possible D gene is TRBD2 (6 bases). Here the CDR3 DNA reads TGTGCCAGCAGCTTGGGGCCTAGCGTCAATGAGCAGTTCTTC. Encoded protein: CASSLGPSVNEQFF. The variable domain in full, completed from reference TRBV5-6 and TRBJ2-1, reads DAGVTQSPTHLIKTRGQQVTLRCSPKSGHDTVSWYQQALGQGPQFIFQYYEEEERQRGNFPDRFSGHQFPNYSSELNVNALLLGDSALYLCASSLGPSVNEQFFGPGTRLTVL.